The present T cell receptor (beta chain) was sequenced within a study of beta chain features in type 1 diabetes (dated by TCRdb to 2017 to 2018). As for the study more broadly: Mean age, gender distribution, total cell number and subset yield were not different between patients and healthy donors. Across all samples, approximately 98,000,000 sorted cells were examined, and cell number per subset correlated strongly with RNA yield. Regulatory and stem cell-like memory subsets were isolated from only 8 patients and roughly 8 healthy donors, whereas naive and central memory subsets came from all 30 or so donors. In the study, recently diagnosed type 1 diabetes patients and matched healthy donors were compared on the TCRB repertoires of their sorted circulating CD4+ T cell subsets.

From each donor, a single peripheral blood sample of 95 to 150 mL on average was drawn into heparinised tubes. A BD FACSAria II was used to sort naive, central memory, regulatory and stem cell-like memory CD4+ T cells with a panel that included CD45RO, CCR7, CD25, CD127, CD95 and CD27. All sorted populations exceeded 95% purity. PBMCs were separated immediately by Lymphoprep density gradient centrifugation and were stained directly, without being cultured. To minimize batch effects, samples were stained and sorted in pairs, one healthy donor with one patient per experiment. Concerning this clone itself: Its antigen remains unidentified. The input lacks base qualities; no much larger clone sits a single base away.

Here is what the overall study found, with its caveats: Shorter templates might have been favored by PCR, but patient and control samples were amplified and corrected together, so both groups would have been affected equally by any skew. The naive, central memory and regulatory TCRB repertoires appeared to resemble one another more closely among patients than among healthy donors. Sequencing cDNA rather than genomic DNA could over-represent highly expressing activated cells, although activation and CD3 levels did not differ between groups. A moderate but significant shortening of TCRB CDR3 length was observed in type 1 diabetes patients in all four CD4+ subsets. Only small numbers of individuals were included in the HLA sub-analyses, which left unresolved whether HLA type had any influence on TCRB rearrangement. Fewer insertions and more nucleotide deletions at VDJ recombination sites were observed in patients with type 1 diabetes, implying thymic rearrangement abnormalities.

As encoded in the germline V gene, CDR1 is MDHEN while CDR2 is SYDVKM. V is cut back by 3 bases and J by 6 bases, with 6 bases in the junction unmatched. The cysteine opens and the phenylalanine closes a CDR3 of 15 amino acids. Only the CDR3 part of the read is kept: 45 bases, read in frame from the first base. The High Capacity cDNA Reverse Transcription Kit was used to reverse transcribe all of the isolated RNA, meaning that expressed TCRB transcripts were what got sequenced. Deep immunoSEQ sequencing was applied to naive, central memory and regulatory T cell samples, giving an average of about 3.57 million total reads per sample. Sorted cells were lysed in RLT buffer and RNA was extracted with DNase-treated RNeasy Micro or Mini kits, depending on cell number. To prevent cross-contamination, each cell subset was processed individually, whereas patient and healthy donor samples were processed jointly. Using the immunoSEQ multiplex PCR, TCRB sequences were amplified from cDNA into 87-bp fragments spanning the CDR3 region. Amplicons were sequenced on the Illumina HiSeq platform. The authors processed their data as follows. Synthetic template baselines were used to correct PCR bias computationally, reads within Hamming distance 2 were collapsed together, and singletons that could not be merged were discarded. Reads were aligned against IMGT to assign V, D and J genes, CDR3 length and insertions or deletions at six rearrangement sites. Clonotype counts were normalized to sorted cell number within each subset before computing true diversity and Gini coefficients with the tcR R package. The overlap coefficient, calculated on TCRB nucleotide sequences, was used to measure repertoire sharing. Out-of-frame TCRB sequences from naive cells were analyzed to stand in for the pre-selection repertoire. What TCRdb holds here is the immuneACCESS table cut down to in-frame rearrangements. Part of the clones is not present; checked against another copy, under half of the missing clones reflect an unresolved V gene, and the others are unexplained. V and J calls plus clone size are reproduced from that table; the DNA served to infer D and trimming. The sample table shows 200,000 to 250,000 clones, and 55% to 70% are seen once. The top ten constitute about 0.05% of the sample.

The clonotype originates from a man under 40 in good health. Rearrangement joined TRBV28 to TRBJ2-4; 9 bases in the middle match TRBD2. Sample: naive CD4+ T cells from blood. The cell subset or site label, as the study defines it: true naive CD4+ T cells. This receptor has the CDR3 CASSLMAGGVNIQYF. The bases read TGTGCCAGCAGTTTGATGGCGGGAGGGGTAAACATTCAGTACTTC.